Listed here are 27 T cell receptor beta chains from one sample, sequenced in a study of blood T cell repertoires in COVID-19. TCRdb keeps only in-frame clones here, not all; method: immunoSEQ multiplex PCR. Of 200,000 to 250,000 clones in the sample, more than 70% were seen once. Sequenced material: peripheral blood. The receptor set was obtained from a human donor in a cohort sampled during active COVID-19.

This rearrangement joins TRBV9 to TRBJ2-5; tentatively, D is TRBD2 (5 bases). Germline V lookup: CDR1 SGDLS, CDR2 YYNGEE. With 2 bases removed from V and 4 bases from J, the gap between germline ends came to 18 bases. The CDR3 is 16 residues long. CDR3 protein: CASSVGQRVGGETQYF. Here the CDR3 DNA reads TGTGCCAGCAGCGTGGGCCAGAGGGTAGGAGGAGAGACCCAGTACTTC.

This chain connects TRBV21-1 to TRBJ2-7; the table gives TRBD2 as D, unverified against the DNA. TRBV21-1 is termed a pseudogene. The CDR3 extends over 14 amino acids. The DNA of the CDR3 is TGTGCCAGCAGCAAAGGGCAGAGACTCTACGAGCAGTACTTC. This codes for CASSKGQRLYEQYF.

This chain uses TRBV14 with TRBJ2-7, with TRBD1 matching over 8 bases. Per the germline V gene, CDR1 is SGHDN and CDR2 is FVKESK. V trimming: 6 bases; J trimming: 2 bases; junction bases outside the gene matches: 6. This CDR3 region has 14 residues. The DNA of the CDR3 is TGTGCCAGCAGATCAGGGGGCGCACCCTACGAGCAGTACTTC. Translated: CASRSGGAPYEQYF.

The chain combines TRBV5-1 with TRBJ2-5; D possibly corresponds to TRBD1 (7 bases). Trimming removed 4 bases from V and 5 bases from J, with 12 bases in between. CDR3 length equals 13 residues. Germline assignment: CDR1 SGHRS and CDR2 YFSETQ. In nucleotides, the CDR3 is TGCGCCAGCAGCCCCCCAGGGGGGGAGACCCAGTACTTC. As protein: CASSPPGGETQYF.

The CDR3 protein is CASSLNAQRNEQFF. CDR3 coding DNA: TGTGCCAGCAGTTTAAATGCCCAACGGAATGAGCAGTTCTTC. This sequence joins TRBV27 and TRBJ2-1; D is unclear. Germline values: CDR1 MNHEY, CDR2 SMNVEV (reference sequence). Trimming shortened V by 2 bases and J by 7 bases, and 12 bases separated the two germline ends. This CDR3 comprises 14 residues.

V usage is TRBV5-5 and J usage is TRBJ2-1; 10 nucleotides line up with TRBD2. This CDR3 is built from 16 residues. Germline assignment: CDR1 SGHKS and CDR2 YYEKEE (reference sequence). Losses at the gene ends were 0 bases for V and 3 bases for J; bases not matched to a gene: 3. In DNA form, the CDR3 reads TGTGCCAGCAGCTTGGGAAGACTAGCGGGCTACAATGAGCAGTTCTTC. Amino acid sequence: CASSLGRLAGYNEQFF. Full variable domain (missing parts from reference TRBV5-5 and TRBJ2-1): DAGVTQSPTHLIKTRGQQVTLRCSPISGHKSVSWYQQVLGQGPQFIFQYYEKEERGRGNFPDRFSARQFPNYSSELNVNALLLGDSALYLCASSLGRLAGYNEQFFGPGTRLTVL.

This clone was counted a single time. The rearrangement links TRBV2 to TRBJ1-2, with a weak D call TRBD1 (5 bases). The CDR3 has 15 amino acids. In germline, CDR1 is SNHLY, CDR2 FYNNEI. With 7 bases removed from V and 0 bases from J, the gap between germline ends came to 15 bases. CDR3 amino acids: CASNTVRGTNYGYTF. The CDR3 region has the DNA TGTGCCAGCAATACTGTAAGGGGAACTAACTATGGCTACACCTTC.

The chain employs TRBV10-3 and TRBJ2-5, with 7 nucleotides matching TRBD1. This CDR3 is 15 amino acids long. Germline assignment: CDR1 ENHRY and CDR2 SYGVKD. The V and J ends lost 3 bases and 3 bases, in that order; junction bases with no gene match: 7. The CDR3 DNA reads as TGTGCCATCAGTGATAGAGACAGGGACGAAGAGACCCAGTACTTC. It encodes CAISDRDRDEETQYF.

The V and J genes are TRBV6-5 and TRBJ1-4; 7 nucleotides agree with TRBD1. The germline V gene encodes CDR1 MNHEY and CDR2 SVGAGI. There are 14 residues in the CDR3. The V gene end was trimmed by 5 bases and the J gene end by 4 bases; junction bases not matched to a gene: 4. CDR3 region: CASSTTGFNEKLFF. The CDR3 nucleotides read TGTGCCAGCAGTACGACAGGGTTTAATGAAAAACTGTTTTTT.

The chain joins TRBV6-5 to TRBJ1-1; D might be TRBD1 (6 bases). The germline gives CDR1 MNHEY, CDR2 SVGAGI. This CDR3 has 16 amino acids. Trimming removed 2 bases at V and 0 bases at J, with 13 bases between. CDR3 in amino acids: CASSYGLGGLNTEAFF. Here the CDR3 DNA reads TGTGCCAGCAGTTACGGTCTCGGGGGGCTGAACACTGAAGCTTTCTTT.

The chain combines TRBV4-1 with TRBJ2-3, with a tentative D call TRBD1 (5 bases). Per germline, CDR1 MGHRA and CDR2 YSYEKL. Trimming shortened V by 4 bases and J by 0 bases, and 17 bases separated the two germline ends. The CDR3 extends over 17 amino acids. CDR3 bases: TGCGCCAGCAGCCCATCACCTGCAGGACAAAGCACAGATACGCAGTATTTT. It yields the protein CASSPSPAGQSTDTQYF.

The sample holds one count of this clone. The chain combines TRBV7-6 with TRBJ2-2; TRBD1 agrees at 7 bases. Germline CDR1 SGHVS, CDR2 FNYEAQ. Trimming at V came to 5 bases and at J to 5 bases, leaving 8 bases not matched to a gene. This CDR3 comprises 15 residues. The CDR3 DNA sequence: TGTGCCAGCAGCGCCCGACAGGGTAATACCGGGGAGCTGTTTTTT. Translated: CASSARQGNTGELFF.

The gene calls are TRBV28 and TRBJ1-2; 7 bases map to TRBD1. V was clipped by 6 bases and J by 4 bases; unmatched bases: 14. The CDR3 is 16 residues long. CDR1 is MDHEN, CDR2 SYDVKM, per germline. The CDR3 spells CASSRPTGTLPYGYTF. The CDR3 DNA follows: TGTGCCAGCAGCCGTCCGACAGGGACCCTACCCTATGGCTACACCTTC.

V and J are TRBV5-8 and TRBJ1-2; weak D call: TRBD1 (5 bases). This CDR3 comprises 14 residues. Germline CDR1 reads SGHTS; CDR2 reads YDEGEE. V lost 0 bases to trimming and J lost 4 bases, with 10 bases between them. In DNA, the CDR3 is TGTGCCAGCAGCTTGGGGCAGGGCGTCTATGGCTACACCTTC. This translates into CASSLGQGVYGYTF.

The chain carries TRBV28 and TRBJ1-6; D is unresolved. Per germline, CDR1 MDHEN and CDR2 SYDVKM. The CDR3 has 15 residues. V shed 5 bases and J shed 10 bases, with 18 bases lying between them. The CDR3 here is CASSPPRGGQSPLHF. In nucleotides, the CDR3 is TGTGCCAGCAGTCCGCCCCGAGGAGGGCAATCACCCCTCCACTTT.

In this sample, this clone turned up once. This chain uses TRBV6-2 or TRBV6-3 with TRBJ1-5; no reliable D call. Germline assignment: CDR1 MNHEY and CDR2 SVGEGT. V shed 2 bases and J shed 0 bases, with 5 bases lying between them. The CDR3 runs 14 residues. The CDR3 sequence is CASSYGDSNQPQHF. CDR3 DNA sequence: TGTGCCAGCAGTTACGGAGATAGCAATCAGCCCCAGCATTTT.

On this clone itself: Germline and junction disagree at one end, which may indicate a read error. V is TRBV7-3 and J is TRBJ2-7, with 11 bases fitting TRBD2. CDR3 length: 15 amino acids. From germline, CDR1 is SGHTA and CDR2 FQGTGA. The CDR3 loop is CASSLSSGGAYEQYF. CDR3 nucleotides: TGTGCCAGCAGTTTAAGTAGCGGGGGGGCCTACGAGCAGTACTTC.

This rearrangement joins TRBV5-4 to TRBJ1-2; a weak D match, TRBD1 (6 bases). This CDR3 contains 13 residues. V was clipped by 1 base and J by 7 bases, with 11 bases between them. Germline CDR1 is SGHNT and CDR2 is YYREEE (reference sequence). Here the CDR3 reads CASSLLAGVGYTF. The DNA of the CDR3 is TGTGCCAGCAGCTTGTTAGCAGGGGTTGGCTACACCTTC.

The V call is TRBV15, the J call TRBJ2-7, with TRBD1 as a possible D gene (5 bases). The CDR3 consists of 13 residues. Per the germline V gene, CDR1 is LNHNV and CDR2 is YYDKDF (reference sequence). Trimming shortened V by 5 bases and J by 3 bases, and 11 bases separated the two germline ends. The CDR3 here is CATSQAGYYEQYF. In DNA form, the CDR3 reads TGTGCCACCAGCCAGGCAGGGTACTACGAGCAGTACTTC.

The rearrangement joins TRBV2 to TRBJ2-5; 7 positions match TRBD1. The germline gives CDR1 SNHLY, CDR2 FYNNEI. V shed 7 bases and J 5 bases; nucleotides not matched to a gene: 10. The CDR3 runs to 14 residues. CDR3 coding DNA: TGTGCCAGCAACGGACTGAGGGGGCTTGAGACCCAGTACTTC. Translation: CASNGLRGLETQYF.

V is TRBV10-3 and J is TRBJ2-7; 11 bases fit TRBD1. V shed 6 bases and J 3 bases; nucleotides not matched to a gene: 4. The germline gives CDR1 ENHRY, CDR2 SYGVKD. The CDR3 length is 14 residues. CDR3 sequence (DNA): TGTGCCATCAGCACCGGGACAGGGGGCTACGAGCAGTACTTC. This sequence encodes CAISTGTGGYEQYF.

This chain connects TRBV5-4 to TRBJ2-2, with 13 bases fitting TRBD2. V lost 3 bases and J lost 5; bases outside the gene matches: 7. The germline V gene has CDR1 SGHNT and CDR2 YYREEE (reference sequence). The CDR3 runs 17 residues. Here the CDR3 reads CASSWGLAGSGTGELFF. CDR3 DNA: TGTGCCAGCAGCTGGGGACTAGCGGGGTCTGGGACCGGGGAGCTGTTTTTT.

J is TRBJ1-2 and V is TRBV4-2, with 7 bases aligning to TRBD1. CDR3 length: 16 residues. The germline V gene has CDR1 LGHNA and CDR2 YNFKEQ. V shed 1 base and J 2 bases; nucleotides not matched to a gene: 7. This CDR3 reads CASSQGYGTENYGYTF. The CDR3 DNA follows: TGTGCCAGCAGCCAAGGCTACGGGACAGAGAACTATGGCTACACCTTC.

This chain uses TRBV15 with TRBJ1-6; weak D call: TRBD1 (5 bases). The CDR3 length is 18 residues. Germline V gene lookup returns CDR1 LNHNV and CDR2 YYDKDF (reference sequence). With 0 bases removed from V and 7 bases from J, the gap between germline ends came to 19 bases. DNA of the CDR3: TGTGCCACCAGCAGAGATAGGGCAGGGTCTGCCTGGAATTCACCCCTCCACTTT. This translates into CATSRDRAGSAWNSPLHF.

The chain couples TRBV4-1 to TRBJ1-4; possibly TRBD1 for D (5 bases). Trimming stripped 0 bases from V and 10 bases from J, with 15 bases between. The V gene's germline CDR1 is MGHRA and CDR2 YSYEKL. The CDR3 totals 15 residues. CDR3 bases: TGCGCCAGCAGCCAAGAGGAAAGGGGTGTCGGAAAACTGTTTTTT. Its translation is CASSQEERGVGKLFF.

The V call is TRBV5-1, the J call TRBJ2-2; D gene ambiguous. V lost 1 base and J 4 bases, leaving 8 bases between the germline ends. CDR3 length equals 14 residues. Per the germline V gene, CDR1 is SGHRS and CDR2 is YFSETQ. CDR3 sequence reads: CASSLRWSTGELFF. CDR3 sequence (DNA): TGCGCCAGCAGCTTGCGGTGGAGCACCGGGGAGCTGTTTTTT.

This chain's CDR3 is CASSQFGTGSNSPLHF. In DNA form, the CDR3 reads TGTGCCAGTAGTCAATTCGGGACAGGGAGTAATTCACCCCTCCACTTT. The genes are TRBV19 and TRBJ1-6; 9 positions match TRBD1. The trim removed 5 bases at V and 6 bases at J, leaving 8 bases unmatched. The CDR3 is made up of 16 amino acids. Germline V gives CDR1 LNHDA, CDR2 SQIVND (reference sequence).